These 10 T cell receptor beta chains were all obtained from the same sample, sequenced in a study of a mutant IDH1 vaccine in newly diagnosed glioma. Their specific antigens are unknown. Libraries were prepared by immunoSEQ multiplex PCR; TCRdb keeps only in-frame clonotypes and omits some of them. The data show fewer than 35,000 clones, with 85% to 90% seen just once and roughly 20% held by the top ten. Time point indicated: week 11, during vaccination. All doses held 300 ug of mutant IDH1 20-mer peptide, with topical imiquimod. The sample was PBMCs, taken from a glioma patient whose treatment included an IDH1 peptide vaccine. The receptors were gathered from a man younger than 30 with glioma.

This rearrangement joins TRBV18 to TRBJ1-1; no firm D call. The V and J ends lost 4 bases and 4 bases respectively, with 7 bases between them. The CDR3 is made up of 12 amino acids. From germline, CDR1 is KGHSH and CDR2 LQKENI. The CDR3 region has the DNA TGTGCCAGCTCACTTCTAAGCACTGAAGCTTTCTTT. This translates into CASSLLSTEAFF.

The CDR3 DNA reads as TGTGCCAGCAGCTTTTTGGGGCGGAACACTGAAGCTTTCTTT. As protein: CASSFLGRNTEAFF. This sequence joins TRBV7-2 and TRBJ1-1; possibly TRBD1 for D (5 bases). Trimming stripped 3 bases from V and 1 base from J, with 9 bases between. This CDR3 comprises 14 residues. Germline CDR1 reads SGHTA; CDR2 reads FQGNSA.

The V gene is TRBV19, the J gene TRBJ1-5; D is undetermined. V was cut by 5 bases and J by 3 bases, with 11 bases left in between. The germline CDR1 and CDR2 sequences are LNHDA and SQIVND (reference sequence). This CDR3 spans 14 amino acids. The CDR3 spells CASSPNSINQPQHF. The CDR3 coding sequence is TGTGCCAGTAGTCCGAACAGCATCAATCAGCCCCAGCATTTT.

The chain combines TRBV4-2 with TRBJ2-7, with unresolved D. This CDR3 has 13 residues. Germline-derived CDR1 and CDR2 are LGHNA and YNFKEQ. V was trimmed by 5 bases and J by 2 bases, leaving 10 bases between them. CDR3 sequence (DNA): TGTGCCAGCAGCTCCGATACAACCTACGAGCAGTACTTC. Residues: CASSSDTTYEQYF.

CDR3 sequence (DNA): TGTGCCAGCAGGAGGTCAGGGGATCAGCCCCAGCATTTT. Protein product: CASRRSGDQPQHF. V gene TRBV6-5 combines with J gene TRBJ1-5; D may be TRBD1 (6 bases). The germline V gene encodes CDR1 MNHEY and CDR2 SVGAGI. CDR3 length: 13 amino acids. Trimming shortened V by 6 bases and J by 5 bases, and 11 bases separated the two germline ends.

The chain joins TRBV9 to TRBJ2-1; no clear D. This CDR3 comprises 12 residues. V dropped 4 bases and J dropped 4 bases, with 6 bases sitting between them. Germline CDR1 is SGDLS and CDR2 is YYNGEE. The CDR3 sequence: CASSPGYNEQFF. The CDR3 DNA sequence: TGTGCCAGCAGCCCTGGGTACAATGAGCAGTTCTTC.

The V and J genes are TRBV6-6 and TRBJ1-2; D is unclear. V lost 6 bases and J lost 4, with 18 bases in between. This CDR3 comprises 15 residues. Per germline, CDR1 MNHNY and CDR2 SVGAGI (reference sequence). This CDR3 reads CASSPPGESGYGYTF. The CDR3 nucleotides are TGTGCCAGCAGCCCTCCCGGGGAATCGGGCTATGGCTACACCTTC.

The chain employs TRBV5-1 and TRBJ2-7; TRBD2 matches at 11 bases. Looked up from germline, CDR1 is SGHRS and CDR2 is YFSETQ. V gave up 4 bases and J gave up 2 bases; unmatched junction bases: 14. This CDR3 contains 18 residues. The CDR3, as DNA: TGCGCCAGCAGCCTGGACCCTAGCGGGAGGTCGGGGGCCTACGAGCAGTACTTC. Residues: CASSLDPSGRSGAYEQYF.

The chain has TRBV9 and TRBJ1-5, with TRBD1 as a possible D gene (5 bases). Germline CDR1 reads SGDLS; CDR2 reads YYNGEE. The ends were cut back, 3 bases at V and 4 bases at J, with 14 bases in the middle. The CDR3 runs to 15 residues. This CDR3 reads CASSAGWAGNQPQHF. The CDR3 DNA is TGTGCCAGCAGCGCAGGGTGGGCAGGGAATCAGCCCCAGCATTTT.

DNA of the CDR3: TGTGCCAGCAGCTTAGATGGGGCGGGGCAGCCCCAGCATTTT. Translating gives CASSLDGAGQPQHF. The chain links TRBV7-9 to TRBJ1-5; D might be TRBD1 (5 bases). V was cut by 1 base and J by 7 bases, with 11 bases left in between. The V gene's germline CDR1 is SEHNR and CDR2 FQNEAQ (reference sequence). This CDR3 is built from 14 residues.